This T cell receptor (beta chain) is drawn from a study of T cells in Graves' hyperthyroidism and ophthalmopathy. This clonotype was counted at least ten times. What was amplified from RNA transcripts were TCR beta CDR3 regions. TCR CDR3 underwent first-round RT-PCR with the HTBI primer set. TCRdb reprocessed the multiplex PCR reads via MiXCR and lists one record per CDR3 protein. The data hold about 320,000 distinct CDR3 sequences, with around 16% observed a single time. Germline V gene data show CDR1 as SGHNT and CDR2 as YENEEA. V lost 1 base to trimming and J lost 0 bases, with 16 bases between them. The CDR3 runs 18 residues.

The sequenced sample was blood. The V call is TRBV11-3, the J call TRBJ1-5; D unclear. The sequence was collected from a man under 40 with Graves' hyperthyroidism. The DNA of the CDR3 is TGTGCCAGCAGCTTAGGAAGCCAGGTGGACTTTAGCAATCAGCCCCAGCATTTT. Its translation: CASSLGSQVDFSNQPQHF.